A single sample gave rise to the 30 T cell receptor beta chains below, sequenced in a study of blood T cell repertoires in COVID-19. Profiled with immunoSEQ multiplex PCR; TCRdb holds only in-frame clones, not every one. The sample contains more than 95,000 clones, less than 95% of which appear only once. What was sequenced was peripheral blood. These TCRs come from a human donor with active COVID-19. The donor label of this sample is uncertain.

The chain has TRBV9 and TRBJ2-4; tentative D call: TRBD1 (7 bases). V lost 4 bases and J lost 7, with 15 bases in between. The CDR3 runs 14 residues. CDR1 and CDR2 (germline): SGDLS, YYNGEE. This CDR3 is CASSPRGADNIQYF. The CDR3 bases are TGTGCCAGCAGCCCCAGGGGGGCAGATAACATTCAGTACTTC.

CDR3 nucleotides: TGTGCCAGCAGTTACGTGCGGGATGAAAAACTGTTTTTT. Its translation is CASSYVRDEKLFF. The V and J genes are TRBV6-6 and TRBJ1-4; D not certain. Trimming removed 2 bases from V and 6 bases from J, with 7 bases in between. The CDR3 is made up of 13 amino acids. The germline CDR1 and CDR2 sequences are MNHNY and SVGAGI (reference sequence).

The chain couples TRBV6-5 to TRBJ2-1; 11 bases fit TRBD1. CDR1 is MNHEY, CDR2 SVGAGI, per germline. This CDR3 is built from 16 residues. V shed 3 bases, J shed 6 bases, and the junction held 7 bases outside the gene matches. CDR3 sequence (DNA): TGTGCCAGCAGTTATTCCGGGACAGGGGGTTTCAATGAGCAGTTCTTC. Protein sequence: CASSYSGTGGFNEQFF.

The rearrangement joins TRBV7-6 to TRBJ1-5, with D perhaps TRBD1 (5 bases). Germline V gene sequence: CDR1 SGHVS, CDR2 FNYEAQ. The CDR3 runs to 16 residues. Trimming cost V 1 base and J 5 bases, with 15 bases left between them. The CDR3 loop is CASSLGPRVGDQPQHF. The CDR3 nucleotides are TGTGCCAGCAGCTTAGGCCCCAGGGTAGGGGATCAGCCCCAGCATTTT.

CDR3 sequence: CASSTPGIWANVLTF. The CDR3, as DNA: TGTGCCAGCAGTACTCCAGGGATTTGGGCCAACGTCCTGACTTTC. The genes are TRBV6-2 or TRBV6-3 and TRBJ2-6, with a weak D call TRBD1 (5 bases). Germline CDR1 is MNHEY and CDR2 is SVGEGT. Trimming left V 5 bases short and J 5 bases short, with 13 bases between. CDR3 length: 15 amino acids.

The J gene is TRBJ2-5, the V gene TRBV2; the match to TRBD2 covers 10 bases. The CDR3 runs to 16 residues. The J segment lost 0 bases and the V segment lost 8 bases, leaving 9 bases of the junction unmatched. Germline V gives CDR1 SNHLY, CDR2 FYNNEI. CDR3 DNA: TGTGCCAGCGGTCGAGCGGGGGGGGAGTACCAAGAGACCCAGTACTTC. Its translation is CASGRAGGEYQETQYF.

The genes are TRBV6-5 and TRBJ1-1; D is unresolved. CDR1 is MNHEY and CDR2 is SVGAGI in the germline V gene. V lost 6 bases and J lost 1, with 9 bases in between. The CDR3 runs 13 residues. CDR3 loop: CASSNTENTEAFF. DNA for the CDR3: TGTGCCAGCAGCAACACAGAGAACACTGAAGCTTTCTTT.

This chain joins TRBV5-1 and TRBJ1-1, with 9 positions matching TRBD1. Per germline, CDR1 SGHRS and CDR2 YFSETQ. The CDR3 totals 15 residues. The ends lost 0 bases at V and 1 base at J; junction bases unmatched: 1. The CDR3 DNA reads as TGCGCCAGCAGCTTGGGGACAGGGGAGAACACTGAAGCTTTCTTT. Translated, it gives CASSLGTGENTEAFF.

The genes are TRBV3-1 (or the pseudogene TRBV3-2) and TRBJ2-2; 9 bases match TRBD2. The CDR3 is made up of 13 amino acids. Germline CDR1 LGHDT, CDR2 YNNKEL (reference sequence). The V segment lost 5 bases and the J segment 6 bases; nucleotides outside the gene matches: 1. CDR3: CASSGGGAGELFF. CDR3 DNA sequence: TGTGCCAGCAGCGGCGGGGGGGCCGGGGAGCTGTTTTTT.

The rearrangement links TRBV7-2 to TRBJ1-3; the D gene is possibly TRBD1 (5 bases). The V end lost 10 bases, the J end lost 4 bases, and 14 bases lay between the germline ends. The CDR3 is 13 residues long. Germline V gives CDR1 SGHTA, CDR2 FQGNSA. The CDR3 sequence is CATQQAGGNTIYF. As DNA, the CDR3 is TGTGCCACCCAACAGGCGGGGGGAAACACCATATATTTT.

The J gene is TRBJ2-7, the V gene TRBV2, with a possible D match to TRBD2 (6 bases). The CDR3 is 14 amino acids. V was cut by 5 bases and J by 2 bases, with 13 bases left in between. The germline CDR1 and CDR2 sequences are SNHLY and FYNNEI. CDR3 residues: CASSSRTGAYEQYF. Here the CDR3 DNA reads TGTGCCAGCAGTTCTCGCACGGGAGCCTACGAGCAGTACTTC.

The chain combines TRBV6-5 with TRBJ1-2; no firm D call. Germline loops: CDR1 MNHEY, CDR2 SVGAGI. Trimming pared 2 bases from V and 3 bases from J, leaving 10 bases between. The CDR3 covers 14 residues. The CDR3 reads CASSYGRRYYGYTF. The CDR3 coding sequence is TGTGCCAGCAGTTACGGGAGACGGTACTATGGCTACACCTTC.

V usage is TRBV15 and J usage is TRBJ2-5, with 7 bases identical to TRBD2. The CDR3 spans 13 residues. With V trimmed by 6 bases and J by 4 bases, 5 bases remained unmatched. Germline V gives CDR1 LNHNV, CDR2 YYDKDF (reference sequence). CDR3 nucleotide sequence: TGTGCCACCAGAGCGGGGATCTTAGAGACCCAGTACTTC. Encoded protein: CATRAGILETQYF.

This clone appeared a single time. The V call is TRBV29-1, the J call TRBJ1-1; 8 bases are shared with TRBD1. The CDR3 is 12 residues long. The germline V gene encodes CDR1 SQVTM and CDR2 ANQGSEA. V was clipped by 1 base and J by 8 bases; unmatched bases: 3. As DNA, the CDR3 is TGCAGCGTTGAAGGGAACAGGGGGGAAGCTTTCTTT. It yields the protein CSVEGNRGEAFF. Looking up the rest from reference TRBV29-1 and TRBJ1-1 gives the full variable domain: SAVISQKPSRDICQRGTSLTIQCQVDSQVTMMFWYRQQPGQSLTLIATANQGSEATYESGFVIDKFPISRPNLTFSTLTVSNMSPEDSSIYLCSVEGNRGEAFFGQGTRLTVV.

This sequence joins TRBV21-1 and TRBJ1-1. TRBV21-1 is recorded as a pseudogene. The CDR3 totals 17 residues. In nucleotides, the CDR3 is TGTGCCAGCAGCATAGAAGTAGCCTACACAATTCGCACTGAAACTTTCTTT. This gives the protein CASSIEVAYTIRTETFF.

The chain employs TRBV18 and TRBJ2-1; 10 bases are shared with TRBD2. V was clipped by 2 bases and J by 5 bases; unmatched bases: 3. Germline CDR1 is KGHSH and CDR2 is LQKENI. The CDR3 has 15 amino acids. CDR3 residues: CASSPILAGNNEQFF. The CDR3 DNA reads as TGTGCCAGCTCACCAATACTAGCGGGGAACAATGAGCAGTTCTTC.

This chain uses TRBV19 with TRBJ2-2; tentatively, D is TRBD1 (6 bases). The V gene lost 3 bases and the J gene lost 5 bases, with 13 bases spanning the gap. The CDR3 sequence is 15 residues long. Germline lookup yields CDR1 LNHDA and CDR2 SQIVND (reference sequence). The CDR3: CASSIVRGITGELFF. The CDR3, as DNA: TGTGCCAGTAGTATCGTCAGGGGAATTACCGGGGAGCTGTTTTTT.

CDR3 residues: CASSLRQDSYNEQFF. In DNA, the CDR3 is TGTGCCAGCTCACTCCGACAGGACTCCTACAATGAGCAGTTCTTC. The chain uses TRBV18 and TRBJ2-1, with TRBD1 as a possible D gene (6 bases). The CDR3 is made up of 15 amino acids. Trimming pared 4 bases from V and 0 bases from J, leaving 10 bases between. Germline CDR1 KGHSH, CDR2 LQKENI.

The chain carries TRBV5-5 and TRBJ1-5; TRBD1 matches 9 bases. Per the germline V gene, CDR1 is SGHKS and CDR2 is YYEKEE (reference sequence). The CDR3 runs to 16 residues. V lost 0 bases to trimming and J lost 1 base; unmatched junction nucleotides: 2. The CDR3 region is CASSLGTGVSNQPQHF. CDR3 DNA sequence: TGTGCCAGCAGCTTGGGGACAGGGGTGAGCAATCAGCCCCAGCATTTT. The complete variable domain, with remaining parts taken from reference TRBV5-5 and TRBJ1-5, reads DAGVTQSPTHLIKTRGQQVTLRCSPISGHKSVSWYQQVLGQGPQFIFQYYEKEERGRGNFPDRFSARQFPNYSSELNVNALLLGDSALYLCASSLGTGVSNQPQHFGDGTRLSIL.

The V call is TRBV6-2 or TRBV6-3, the J call TRBJ1-5, with 7 bases identical to TRBD1. The V and J ends lost 6 bases and 6 bases, in that order; junction bases with no gene match: 8. The germline CDR1 and CDR2 sequences are MNHEY and SVGEGT. The CDR3 covers 14 residues. CDR3: CASSLTGAPQPQHF. Here the CDR3 DNA reads TGTGCCAGCAGCTTAACAGGGGCACCTCAGCCCCAGCATTTT.

The V gene is TRBV10-1, the J gene TRBJ2-2; 7 nucleotides agree with TRBD2. This CDR3 is built from 13 residues. Germline trimming cut 6 bases from V and 13 bases from J; bases unmatched to any gene: 11. Germline values: CDR1 WNHNN, CDR2 SYGVQD (reference sequence). CDR3 sequence: CASSQTSPLGLFF. The CDR3 DNA sequence: TGCGCCAGCAGCCAGACTAGCCCCCTCGGGCTGTTTTTT.

The chain carries TRBV19 and TRBJ1-6; 7 bases are shared with TRBD1. CDR1 is LNHDA, CDR2 SQIVND, per germline (reference sequence). Trimming at V came to 6 bases and at J to 4 bases, leaving 9 bases not matched to a gene. This CDR3 is 16 amino acids long. CDR3 nucleotide sequence: TGTGCCAGTAGAACCTTGGGACAGACTTATAATTCACCCCTCCACTTT. It is translated as CASRTLGQTYNSPLHF.

The CDR3 spells CASSEWAAGGNNEQFF. CDR3 DNA sequence: TGTGCCAGCAGTGAATGGGCAGCGGGGGGGAACAATGAGCAGTTCTTC. The rearrangement joins TRBV6-1 to TRBJ2-1; 10 bases fit TRBD2. The junction had 6 bases not matched to a gene; V was cut back by 2 bases and J by 5 bases. Germline loops: CDR1 MNHNS, CDR2 SASEGT. The CDR3 has 16 amino acids.

This chain links TRBV20-1 with TRBJ1-2; D gene ambiguous. CDR1 and CDR2 from the germline V gene are DFQATT and SNEGSKA (reference sequence). The CDR3 is 12 residues long. Deletions cut 3 bases from V and 4 bases from J, with 9 bases between. CDR3: CSASGTSYGYTF. In DNA, the CDR3 is TGCAGTGCTAGTGGTACTTCCTATGGCTACACCTTC.

The J gene is TRBJ1-1, the V gene TRBV19; 9 nucleotides match TRBD1. Germline loops: CDR1 LNHDA, CDR2 SQIVND (reference sequence). This CDR3 is built from 19 residues. J lost 0 bases, V lost 3 bases, and 14 bases had no gene match. CDR3 coding DNA: TGTGCCAGTAGTATCTTAGGCCGACTGGGACAGGGCCTGAACACTGAAGCTTTCTTT. It is translated as CASSILGRLGQGLNTEAFF.

The chain carries TRBV7-2 and TRBJ2-5, with 12 bases fitting TRBD2. CDR3 size: 17 residues. The V gene end was trimmed by 1 base and the J gene end by 4 bases; junction bases not matched to a gene: 7. CDR1 and CDR2 (germline): SGHTA, FQGNSA. The CDR3 DNA follows: TGTGCCAGCAGCTTAGGCCGACTAGCGGGAGTGGCAGAGACCCAGTACTTC. As protein: CASSLGRLAGVAETQYF.

The chain employs TRBV6-4 and TRBJ1-2; tentatively, D is TRBD1 (5 bases). The CDR3 has 14 amino acids. Trimming stripped 5 bases from V and 4 bases from J, with 14 bases between. Germline loops: CDR1 MRHNA, CDR2 SNTAGT. CDR3 sequence (DNA): TGTGCCAGCAGTTCGGACATCTCGTCCTATGGCTACACCTTC. Translation: CASSSDISSYGYTF.

This chain uses TRBV4-3 with TRBJ1-1; possibly TRBD1 for D (6 bases). CDR3 size: 13 residues. Germline loops: CDR1 LGHNA, CDR2 YSLEER. Trimming removed 0 bases at V and 11 bases at J, with 13 bases between. The CDR3 nucleotides are TGCGCCAGCAGCCAAGATCCAGGGGAGTTGGCTTTCTTT. Amino acids: CASSQDPGELAFF.

This clone was detected a few times. DNA for the CDR3: TGTGCCAGCGGCTTAGGCGGGTGGTATAATTCACCCCTCCACTTT. Its protein product is CASGLGGWYNSPLHF. The gene calls are TRBV2 and TRBJ1-6; D not resolved. Germline lookup yields CDR1 SNHLY and CDR2 FYNNEI. Between the trimmed V and J ends, which lost 8 bases and 4 bases, there was a span of 15 bases. The CDR3 spans 15 residues.

This chain joins TRBV5-4 and TRBJ1-2, with 7 bases aligning to TRBD1. Trimming took 5 bases from V and 2 from J; bases not matched to a gene: 9. This CDR3 is 15 amino acids long. Germline lookup yields CDR1 SGHNT and CDR2 YYREEE (reference sequence). The CDR3: CASRDGDRTNYGYTF. The CDR3 region has the DNA TGTGCCAGCAGGGACGGGGACAGAACAAACTATGGCTACACCTTC.